Shown below are 17 T cell receptor beta chains from a single sample sequenced in a study of T cells in Graves' hyperthyroidism and ophthalmopathy. It was RNA transcripts that yielded the amplified TCR beta CDR3 regions. The study used the HTBI primer set for a first-round RT-PCR of the TCR CDR3. TCRdb re-derived calls from the multiplex PCR reads in MiXCR, one entry per CDR3 protein. The sample yields 550,000 to 600,000 distinct CDR3 sequences, 14% seen once. Specimen: blood. The receptors here all came from a young woman with Graves' ophthalmopathy.

Notes on this clonotype: No conserved phenylalanine or tryptophan is present at the end of the CDR3, so a read error is the likely explanation. This chain connects TRBV12-3 or TRBV12-4 to TRBJ2-5; 7 nucleotides align to TRBD2. Unmatched junction bases numbered 3, after V lost 3 bases and J lost 2 bases. The CDR3 spans 14 residues. CDR3 region: CASSFRLAQETQYL. DNA for the CDR3: TGTGCCAGCAGTTTCCGACTAGCACAAGAGACCCAGTACCTC.

This clonotype came up a few times. Since a much larger clone is just one base distant, this may be a read error. The rearrangement links TRBV2 to TRBJ1-1; D is unclear. Germline values: CDR1 SNHLY, CDR2 FYNNEI. Deletions cut 8 bases from V and 0 bases from J, with 4 bases between. This CDR3 contains 11 residues. The CDR3 nucleotides read TGTGCCAGCTGTATGAACACTGAAGCTTTCTTT. Its protein product is CASCMNTEAFF.

The rearrangement uses TRBV7-8 and TRBJ2-7; 9 positions match TRBD2. CDR1 is SGHVS, CDR2 FQNEAQ, per germline. The J segment lost 2 bases and the V segment lost 6 bases, leaving 8 bases of the junction unmatched. CDR3 length: 15 amino acids. The CDR3 bases are TGTGCCAGCAGAAAGGAAGCTAGCGGGGCCTACGAGCAGTACTTC. Translated, it gives CASRKEASGAYEQYF. The full variable domain, rest sourced from reference TRBV7-8 and TRBJ2-7, is GAGVSQSPRYKVAKRGQDVALRCDPISGHVSLFWYQQALGQGPEFLTYFQNEAQLDKSGLPSDRFFAERPEGSVSTLKIQRTQQEDSAVYLCASRKEASGAYEQYFGPGTRLTVT.

This clonotype was detected ten times or more. The chain has TRBV20-1 and TRBJ1-1; tentatively, D is TRBD1 (6 bases). V gave up 5 bases and J gave up 0 bases, with 13 bases separating them. The CDR3 runs to 14 residues. The germline CDR1 and CDR2 sequences are DFQATT and SNEGSKA (reference sequence). CDR3 region: CSAGKQGMNTEAFF. The CDR3 nucleotides are TGCAGTGCTGGCAAACAGGGTATGAACACTGAAGCTTTCTTT.

This clonotype was observed at least ten times. The rearrangement uses TRBV19 and TRBJ1-2, with 7 bases aligning to TRBD1. V was clipped by 7 bases and J by 4 bases; unmatched bases: 9. The CDR3 runs to 14 residues. In germline, CDR1 is LNHDA, CDR2 SQIVND (reference sequence). This CDR3 is CASTRGTVTYGYTF. The CDR3 DNA is TGTGCCAGTACCCGCGGGACAGTCACCTATGGCTACACCTTC.

This clonotype was observed at least ten times. This chain joins TRBV29-1 and TRBJ2-7; 7 positions agree with TRBD1. Germline V CDR1 and CDR2: SQVTM, ANQGSEA. The trim removed 6 bases at V and 3 bases at J, leaving 2 bases unmatched. The CDR3 is made up of 11 amino acids. The CDR3 loop is CSVQGIYEQYF. For the CDR3, the DNA is TGCAGCGTACAGGGGATCTACGAGCAGTACTTC.

There are many counts of this clonotype. The chain recombines TRBV5-8 with TRBJ1-1, with 8 bases matching TRBD1. The CDR3 is 14 amino acids. Germline V gives CDR1 SGHTS, CDR2 YDEGEE. J lost 8 bases, V lost 0 bases, and 6 bases had no gene match. CDR3 DNA sequence: TGTGCCAGCAGCTTGGAAGGACAGGGCCTCGAAGCTTTCTTT. This encodes CASSLEGQGLEAFF.

V usage is TRBV3-2 and J usage is TRBJ1-2; TRBD1, as called in the table, went unchecked against the DNA. TRBV3-2 is described as a pseudogene. The CDR3 loop spans 14 amino acids. The CDR3 nucleotides read TGTGCCAGCAGCCAAGATCTAAGGGGAGATGGCTACACCTTC. As protein: CASSQDLRGDGYTF.

This chain joins TRBV6-5 and TRBJ2-2; 12 nucleotides agree with TRBD1. With V trimmed by 1 base and J by 6 bases, 3 bases remained unmatched. Germline CDR1 reads MNHEY; CDR2 reads SVGAGI. The CDR3 extends over 16 amino acids. The CDR3 region is CASSYFGTGGPGELFF. CDR3 nucleotide sequence: TGTGCCAGCAGTTACTTTGGGACAGGGGGCCCCGGGGAGCTGTTTTTT.

The table lists this clonotype with many counts. The chain is built from TRBV28 and TRBJ1-1, with D possibly being TRBD1 (6 bases). The CDR3 sequence is 15 residues long. Germline CDR1 and CDR2: MDHEN and SYDVKM. V lost 5 bases to trimming and J lost 8 bases, with 21 bases between them. The CDR3 DNA sequence: TGTGCCAGCAGTACGGCAGGAGGACAGTCCCAAGAAGCTTTCTTT. This sequence encodes CASSTAGGQSQEAFF.

This clonotype was observed a handful of times. The chain employs TRBV4-1 and TRBJ2-1; 8 bases align to TRBD2. Germline CDR1 reads MGHRA; CDR2 reads YSYEKL. The CDR3 consists of 16 residues. V was clipped by 2 bases and J by 3 bases; unmatched bases: 6. The CDR3 DNA sequence: TGCGCCAGCAGCCAACTGAGCGGGAGAGGCTACAATGAGCAGTTCTTC. This gives the protein CASSQLSGRGYNEQFF.

This clonotype was detected many times. V usage is TRBV12-3 or TRBV12-4 and J usage is TRBJ1-1; D possibly corresponds to TRBD1 (5 bases). The CDR3 is 17 amino acids. The V end was cut by 3 bases, the J end by 3 bases, with 20 bases between. The CDR3 DNA sequence: TGTGCCAGCAGTTTTAGGAATTGGGGCCGAGGGGACACTGAAGCTTTCTTT. Protein sequence: CASSFRNWGRGDTEAFF.

This clonotype came up many times. The V gene is TRBV28, the J gene TRBJ2-7; a possible D gene is TRBD2 (6 bases). Germline V lookup: CDR1 MDHEN, CDR2 SYDVKM. The CDR3 spans 15 residues. With 5 bases removed from V and 5 bases from J, the gap between germline ends came to 19 bases. CDR3 DNA: TGTGCCAGCAGTCCCCGGCTGACGGGAGTTGACGAGCAGTACTTC. Its translation is CASSPRLTGVDEQYF.

In its sample, this clonotype was seen many times. The chain joins TRBV28 to TRBJ2-3; either TRBD1 or TRBD2 may supply D (7 bases each). The germline gives CDR1 MDHEN, CDR2 SYDVKM. The CDR3 loop spans 19 amino acids. V was cut by 4 bases and J by 1 base, with 24 bases left in between. The CDR3 is CASSWRGLGNQGGTDTQYF. The DNA for the CDR3 is TGTGCCAGCAGTTGGCGGGGGCTGGGAAACCAGGGGGGCACAGATACGCAGTATTTT.

In its sample, this clonotype was seen a few times. The V call is TRBV3-1, the J call TRBJ2-5, with D possibly TRBD2 on 7 matching bases. The CDR3 has 18 amino acids. CDR1 and CDR2 from the germline V gene are LGHDT and YNNKEL (reference sequence). Trimming shortened V by 2 bases and J by 5 bases, and 24 bases separated the two germline ends. In DNA, the CDR3 is TGTGCCAGCAGCCAAAGAGGGGGTTTCGGTGGGGGAGGGGAGACCCAGTACTTC. As protein: CASSQRGGFGGGGETQYF.

The chain has TRBV24-1 and TRBJ2-5, with TRBD1 identical over 9 bases. Unmatched junction bases numbered 4, after V lost 3 bases and J lost 6 bases. The CDR3 is made up of 14 amino acids. The V gene's germline CDR1 is KGHDR and CDR2 SFDVKD. The CDR3 reads CATSDRTGVKTQYF. The CDR3 DNA sequence: TGTGCCACCAGTGATCGGACAGGGGTGAAGACCCAGTACTTC.

This clonotype was observed many times. The CDR3 bases are TGTGCCAGCGGACAGGGCGGCCTCGAGCAGTACTTC. It specifies CASGQGGLEQYF. This chain uses TRBV7-9 with TRBJ2-7; 8 bases fit TRBD1. The junction had 6 bases not matched to a gene; V was cut back by 8 bases and J by 6 bases. Germline CDR1 is SEHNR and CDR2 is FQNEAQ (reference sequence). CDR3 size: 12 residues.